This T cell receptor beta chain was recovered during a study of shared clonotypes between healthy human individuals. CDR3 length equals 15 residues. CDR1 is MGHRA and CDR2 is YSYEKL in the germline V gene. With 2 bases clipped from V and 2 bases from J, the junction kept 4 bases outside the gene matches. As to this clone: The same CDR3 is also encoded by other DNA sequences in this sample.

Methods used by the authors: Because ImmunoSEQ provided only junction sequences with no quality scores, the filtering differed. Produced via immunoSEQ multiplex PCR; TCRdb's table is partial and in-frame only. V, J and clone size were drawn from that table, and D and trimming were deduced from the DNA. The repertoire consists of about 2.4 million clones, with more than 80% occurring once and the leading ten covering more than 0.12%. Sequencing was done on a sample of naive CD4+ T cells sorted from blood. Regarding subset: CD45RA+ positively selected. The TCR was taken from a man aged 18 to 29 in good health. The chain uses TRBV4-1 and TRBJ2-7, with 9 nucleotides matching TRBD1. The CDR3 region is CASSQPGQGTYEQYF. CDR3 nucleotides: TGCGCCAGCAGCCAACCGGGACAGGGTACCTACGAGCAGTACTTC.